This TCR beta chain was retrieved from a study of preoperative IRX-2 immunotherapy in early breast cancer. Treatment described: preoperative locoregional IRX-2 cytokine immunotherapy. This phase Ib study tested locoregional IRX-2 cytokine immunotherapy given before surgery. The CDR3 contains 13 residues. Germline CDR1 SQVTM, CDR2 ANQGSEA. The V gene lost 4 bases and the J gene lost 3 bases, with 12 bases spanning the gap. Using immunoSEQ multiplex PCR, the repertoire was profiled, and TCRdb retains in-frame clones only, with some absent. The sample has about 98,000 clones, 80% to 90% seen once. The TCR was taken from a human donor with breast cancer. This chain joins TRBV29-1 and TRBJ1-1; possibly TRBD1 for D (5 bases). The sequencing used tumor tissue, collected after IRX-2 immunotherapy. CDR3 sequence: CSVGGGLDTEAFF. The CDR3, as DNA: TGCAGCGTTGGGGGGGGATTGGACACTGAAGCTTTCTTT.